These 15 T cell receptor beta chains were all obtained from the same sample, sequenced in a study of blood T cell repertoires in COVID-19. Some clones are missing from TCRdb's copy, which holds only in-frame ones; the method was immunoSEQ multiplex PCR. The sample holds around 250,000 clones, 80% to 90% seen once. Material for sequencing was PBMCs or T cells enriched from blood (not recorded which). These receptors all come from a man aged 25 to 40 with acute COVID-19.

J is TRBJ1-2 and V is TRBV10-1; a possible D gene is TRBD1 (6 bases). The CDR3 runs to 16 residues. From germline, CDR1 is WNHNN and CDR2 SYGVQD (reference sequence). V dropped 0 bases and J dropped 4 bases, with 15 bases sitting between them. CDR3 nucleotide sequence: TGCGCCAGCAGTGAGTCCCAACATGGACAGTCCTATGGCTACACCTTC. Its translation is CASSESQHGQSYGYTF.

The CDR3 reads CASSPHSAGEAFF. In DNA form, the CDR3 reads TGTGCCAGCAGTCCTCATTCCGCGGGCGAAGCTTTCTTT. J is TRBJ1-1 and V is TRBV6-4, with unresolved D. Germline assignment: CDR1 MRHNA and CDR2 SNTAGT. Trimming cost V 5 bases and J 8 bases, with 15 bases left between them. This CDR3 region has 13 residues.

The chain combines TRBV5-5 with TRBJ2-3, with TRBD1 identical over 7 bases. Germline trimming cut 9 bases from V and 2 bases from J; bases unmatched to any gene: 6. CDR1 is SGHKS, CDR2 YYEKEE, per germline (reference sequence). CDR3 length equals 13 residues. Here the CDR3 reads CATPGQTTDTQYF. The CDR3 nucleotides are TGTGCCACTCCGGGACAGACCACAGATACGCAGTATTTT.

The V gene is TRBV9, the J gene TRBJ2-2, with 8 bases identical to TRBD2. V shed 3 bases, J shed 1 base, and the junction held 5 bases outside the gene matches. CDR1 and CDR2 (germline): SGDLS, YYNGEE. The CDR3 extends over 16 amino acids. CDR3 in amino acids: CASSGSGGLNTGELFF. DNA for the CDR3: TGTGCCAGCAGCGGCAGCGGGGGCCTGAACACCGGGGAGCTGTTTTTT.

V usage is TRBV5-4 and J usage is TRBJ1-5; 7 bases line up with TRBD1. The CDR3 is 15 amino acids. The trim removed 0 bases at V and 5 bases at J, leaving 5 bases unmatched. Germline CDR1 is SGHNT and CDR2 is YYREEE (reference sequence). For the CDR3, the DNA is TGTGCCAGCAGCTTGGAACCCCAGGGGGATCAGCCCCAGCATTTT. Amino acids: CASSLEPQGDQPQHF.

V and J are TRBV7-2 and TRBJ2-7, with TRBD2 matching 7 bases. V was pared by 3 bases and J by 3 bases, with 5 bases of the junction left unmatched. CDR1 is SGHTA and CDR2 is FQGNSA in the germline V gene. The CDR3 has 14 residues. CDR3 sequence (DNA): TGTGCCAGCAGCTTCCCAGCGGGACTCTACGAGCAGTACGTC. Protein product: CASSFPAGLYEQYV.

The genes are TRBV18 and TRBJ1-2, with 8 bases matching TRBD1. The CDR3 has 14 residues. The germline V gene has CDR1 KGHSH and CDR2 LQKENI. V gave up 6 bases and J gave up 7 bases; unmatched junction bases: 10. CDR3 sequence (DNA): TGTGCCAGCTCCCCGGGACAGGTGGTTTCTGGCTACACCTTC. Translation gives CASSPGQVVSGYTF.

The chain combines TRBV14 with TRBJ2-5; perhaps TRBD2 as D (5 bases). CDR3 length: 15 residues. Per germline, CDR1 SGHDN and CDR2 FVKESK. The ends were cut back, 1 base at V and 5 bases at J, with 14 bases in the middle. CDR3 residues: CASSQVPGLRETQYF. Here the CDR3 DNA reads TGTGCCAGCAGCCAAGTCCCGGGGTTGAGGGAGACCCAGTACTTC. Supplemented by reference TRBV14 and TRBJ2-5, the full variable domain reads EAGVTQFPSHSVIEKGQTVTLRCDPISGHDNLYWYRRVMGKEIKFLLHFVKESKQDESGMPNNRFLAERTGGTYSTLKVQPAELEDSGVYFCASSQVPGLRETQYFGPGTRLLVL.

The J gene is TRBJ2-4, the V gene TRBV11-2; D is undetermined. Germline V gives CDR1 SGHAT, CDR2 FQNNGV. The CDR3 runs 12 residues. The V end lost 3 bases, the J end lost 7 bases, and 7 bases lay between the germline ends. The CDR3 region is CASSFTRNIQYF. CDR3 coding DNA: TGTGCCAGCAGCTTCACCCGGAACATTCAGTACTTC.

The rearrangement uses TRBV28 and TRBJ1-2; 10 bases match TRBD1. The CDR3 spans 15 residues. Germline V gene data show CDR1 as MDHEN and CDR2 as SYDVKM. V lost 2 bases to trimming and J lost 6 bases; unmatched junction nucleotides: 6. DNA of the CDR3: TGTGCCAGCAGTTTACACGGGACAGGGGCACATGGCTACACCTTC. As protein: CASSLHGTGAHGYTF.

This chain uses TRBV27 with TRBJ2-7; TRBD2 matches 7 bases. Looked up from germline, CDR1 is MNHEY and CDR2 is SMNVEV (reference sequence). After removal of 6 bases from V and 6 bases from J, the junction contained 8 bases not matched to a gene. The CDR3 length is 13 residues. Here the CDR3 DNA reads TGTGCCAGCAGGCGACTAGCTTCTCCCGAGCAGTACGTC. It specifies CASRRLASPEQYV.

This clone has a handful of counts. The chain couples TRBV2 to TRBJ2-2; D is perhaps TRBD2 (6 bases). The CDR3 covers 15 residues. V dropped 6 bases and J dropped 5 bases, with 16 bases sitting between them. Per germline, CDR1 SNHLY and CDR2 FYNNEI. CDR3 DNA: TGTGCCAGCAGGGGTCAGGGACTTGGAACCGGGGAGCTGTTTTTT. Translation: CASRGQGLGTGELFF.

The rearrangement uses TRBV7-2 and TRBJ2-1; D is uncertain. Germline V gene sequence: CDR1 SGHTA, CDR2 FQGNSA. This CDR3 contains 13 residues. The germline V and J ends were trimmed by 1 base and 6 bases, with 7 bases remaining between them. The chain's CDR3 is CASSLVIGNEQFF. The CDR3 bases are TGTGCCAGCAGCTTAGTTATCGGCAATGAGCAGTTCTTC.

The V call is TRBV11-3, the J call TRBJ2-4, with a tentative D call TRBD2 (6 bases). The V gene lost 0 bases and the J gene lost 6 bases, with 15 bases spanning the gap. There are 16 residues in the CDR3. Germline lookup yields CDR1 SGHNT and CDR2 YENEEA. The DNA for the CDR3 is TGTGCCAGCAGCTTAGAGGTGTCGGGAGTCACAAACATTCAGTACTTC. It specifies CASSLEVSGVTNIQYF.

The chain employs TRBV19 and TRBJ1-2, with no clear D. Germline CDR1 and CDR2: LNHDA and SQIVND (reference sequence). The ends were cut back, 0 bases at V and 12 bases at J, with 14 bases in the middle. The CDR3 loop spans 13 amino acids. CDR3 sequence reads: CASSIEANRRHTF. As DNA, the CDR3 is TGTGCCAGTAGTATAGAGGCGAATAGGAGGCACACCTTC.